This T cell receptor (beta chain) is from a study of blood T cell repertoires in COVID-19. About the research overall: The United States, Italy and Spain provided the acute and convalescent COVID-19 samples. T cells, B-cell-depleted T cells, or PBMCs provided the cDNA or gDNA that served as material.

The Seattle patients joined while their infection was active and were tracked longitudinally afterward. Original processing notes: From reference gene primer amplification, estimates of nucleated cell counts were derived. Generated by immunoSEQ multiplex PCR, the TCRdb table keeps only in-frame clones and is missing some. That table supplies the V and J calls and clone size; D and trimming were determined from the DNA. Of about 250,000 clones listed, 88% were seen once; the top ten hold approximately 6%. V was clipped by 0 bases and J by 2 bases; unmatched bases: 10. The length of the CDR3 is 18 residues. CDR1 MNHEY and CDR2 SVGEGT come from the germline V gene.

The chain employs TRBV6-2 or TRBV6-3 and TRBJ2-1; TRBD1 agrees at 7 bases. This clonotype was sampled from a woman between 25 and 40 years old with COVID-19, enrolled during active disease. The source material was peripheral blood. DNA for the CDR3: TGTGCCAGCAGTTACTCCTACGTGAGGGGGCTCACCTACAATGAGCAGTTCTTC. Translated: CASSYSYVRGLTYNEQFF.